This TCR beta chain was captured by sequencing in a study of shared clonotypes between healthy human individuals (dated by TCRdb to about 2020). Some background on the complete study: The cohort included three men and two women between 18 and 49 years of age. For each donor, three plates each were used for CD4 naive and CD4 memory, two plates were used for CD8 naive, and one plate was used for CD8 memory. Blood TCR repertoires of about 5 healthy adults were deeply sequenced to estimate repertoire size and the extent of clonotype sharing between individuals. Different laboratories and diverse techniques were used to prepare libraries and sequence TCR repertoires, to increase sequencing depth and limit assay-specific biases. Each donor's leukapheresis produced roughly between roughly 0.85 and 9 billion PBMCs.

V was cut back by 4 bases and J by 4 bases, leaving a gap of 16 bases between them. CDR1 is given as SQVTM and CDR2 as ANQGSEA, both from the germline V gene. The CDR3 covers 14 residues, taking in both the cysteine and the phenylalanine. Solely the CDR3 DNA is kept, with 42 bases framed from the first base. Donors were healthy HIV-negative adults with no recently reported acute infections or vaccinations. Only Caucasian adults living in Nashville, Tennessee, USA were represented among the donors. CD4+ T cells were enriched by magnetic negative selection, after which naive cells were positively selected on CD45RA and the negative fraction was taken as the memory subset. Blood was collected by leukapheresis, and PBMCs were isolated by Ficoll-Histopaque density gradient centrifugation and then cryopreserved in liquid nitrogen vapor phase. Analytical flow cytometry was used to check the purity and quantity of every magnetically sorted T cell population. Each sorted fraction had its genomic DNA isolated and then quantified by UV absorbance on a Nanodrop 2000c.

The research as a whole found: Incomplete sequencing was indicated by rarefaction of sorted-subset datasets, despite the large sequencing depth. Only blood was sampled, and tissue TCR repertoires likely differ from those in blood. When several donors were compared, the shared fraction of clonotypes was about 5.5% for naive CD4, 3.5% for naive CD8, more than 2% for memory CD4, and 0.35% to 0.4% for memory CD8. Estimated clonotype richness was generally larger for naive than for memory subsets. Because the study included only a small number of donors, the genetic and exposure-history diversity represented was limited. Clonotypes shared by all four sorted-subset donors showed higher generation probabilities than non-shared clonotypes. Pairwise subsampling led to the expectation that sequencing depth would affect the degree of clonotype sharing among donors.

Using the deep immunoSEQ assay, multiplex PCR amplified TCR CDR3 regions from genomic DNA. Genomic DNA extracted from each cell subset was distributed evenly over all wells of several immunoSEQ 96-well plates, and each plate served as one replicate. For sorted subsets, each replicate PCR was loaded with about 0.2 ug genomic DNA, equivalent to about 30,000 T cell genomes. Purified libraries were measured with a Qubit 3.0 fluorometer, size-checked on a Bioanalyzer 2100, and measured again with the KAPA Library Quantification kit. Every immunoSEQ 96-well plate was sequenced on a dedicated single-read 150-cycle Illumina NextSeq 550 flow cell. Processing in the source paper ran as follows. The immunoSEQ output contained only junctional sequences without quality scores, so filtering could not match that applied to full-length reads. Sequences were annotated with PyIR, a Python wrapper for IgBLAST v1.9, using IMGT germline references to assign V/J genes and CDR3. Any read was removed if the V/J assignment was weak (E-value above 1e-6), the CDR3 was missing, or the read contained stop codons, out-of-frame junctions, or ambiguous translated residues. V3J clonotypes were defined by identical inferred V gene, J gene, and CDR3 amino acid sequence. Percentage overlap between repertoires was calculated by dividing the number of shared unique clonotypes by the size of the smaller repertoire. Repertoire richness was assessed with RTK rarefaction, the Chao1 estimator, and Recon v2.1 estimates of unobserved clonotypes. OLGA was used to compute generation probabilities for all TCRbeta clonotypes that the gDNA method yielded from four donors. Entries here come from immuneACCESS through TCRdb and include only in-frame sequences with V and J called. Some clones fail to appear in such tables; in the studies checked, an unresolved V gene covers under half of the shortfall, and the cause of the remainder is unknown. V, J and clone size are taken as reported in that table, and D and trimming were inferred from the DNA itself. This sample has around 720,000 clones in its table, and 73% of those were observed once. The ten biggest clones cover around 1.8% of the sample.

Remarks on this clone: Its antigen has not been determined. Base qualities were left out, and no much larger clone turns up one base away.

The material sequenced was memory CD4+ T cells sorted from blood. The cell subset or site label corresponds to: CD45RA-negative fraction. The TCR was taken from a woman aged 25 to 39 in good health. Recombination connected TRBV29-1 to TRBJ1-2; perhaps TRBD1 is the D gene, with 5 bases matching. The base sequence is TGCAGCGTTGCCCTTGGGACGGCTGTCTATGGCTACACCTTC. Its protein reads: CSVALGTAVYGYTF.